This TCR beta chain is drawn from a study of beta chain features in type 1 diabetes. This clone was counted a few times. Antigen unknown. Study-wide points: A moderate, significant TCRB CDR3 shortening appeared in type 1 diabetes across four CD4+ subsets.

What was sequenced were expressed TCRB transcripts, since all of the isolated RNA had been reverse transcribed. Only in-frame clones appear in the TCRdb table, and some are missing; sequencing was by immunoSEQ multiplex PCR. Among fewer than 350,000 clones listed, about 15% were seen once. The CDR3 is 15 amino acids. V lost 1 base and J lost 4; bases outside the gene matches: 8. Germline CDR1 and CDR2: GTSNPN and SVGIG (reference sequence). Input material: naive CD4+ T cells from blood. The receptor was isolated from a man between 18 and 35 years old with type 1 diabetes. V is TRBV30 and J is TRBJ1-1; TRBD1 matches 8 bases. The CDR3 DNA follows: TGTGCCTGGAGTGCCCCGACAGGGGCGACCACTGAAGCTTTCTTT. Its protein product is CAWSAPTGATTEAFF.